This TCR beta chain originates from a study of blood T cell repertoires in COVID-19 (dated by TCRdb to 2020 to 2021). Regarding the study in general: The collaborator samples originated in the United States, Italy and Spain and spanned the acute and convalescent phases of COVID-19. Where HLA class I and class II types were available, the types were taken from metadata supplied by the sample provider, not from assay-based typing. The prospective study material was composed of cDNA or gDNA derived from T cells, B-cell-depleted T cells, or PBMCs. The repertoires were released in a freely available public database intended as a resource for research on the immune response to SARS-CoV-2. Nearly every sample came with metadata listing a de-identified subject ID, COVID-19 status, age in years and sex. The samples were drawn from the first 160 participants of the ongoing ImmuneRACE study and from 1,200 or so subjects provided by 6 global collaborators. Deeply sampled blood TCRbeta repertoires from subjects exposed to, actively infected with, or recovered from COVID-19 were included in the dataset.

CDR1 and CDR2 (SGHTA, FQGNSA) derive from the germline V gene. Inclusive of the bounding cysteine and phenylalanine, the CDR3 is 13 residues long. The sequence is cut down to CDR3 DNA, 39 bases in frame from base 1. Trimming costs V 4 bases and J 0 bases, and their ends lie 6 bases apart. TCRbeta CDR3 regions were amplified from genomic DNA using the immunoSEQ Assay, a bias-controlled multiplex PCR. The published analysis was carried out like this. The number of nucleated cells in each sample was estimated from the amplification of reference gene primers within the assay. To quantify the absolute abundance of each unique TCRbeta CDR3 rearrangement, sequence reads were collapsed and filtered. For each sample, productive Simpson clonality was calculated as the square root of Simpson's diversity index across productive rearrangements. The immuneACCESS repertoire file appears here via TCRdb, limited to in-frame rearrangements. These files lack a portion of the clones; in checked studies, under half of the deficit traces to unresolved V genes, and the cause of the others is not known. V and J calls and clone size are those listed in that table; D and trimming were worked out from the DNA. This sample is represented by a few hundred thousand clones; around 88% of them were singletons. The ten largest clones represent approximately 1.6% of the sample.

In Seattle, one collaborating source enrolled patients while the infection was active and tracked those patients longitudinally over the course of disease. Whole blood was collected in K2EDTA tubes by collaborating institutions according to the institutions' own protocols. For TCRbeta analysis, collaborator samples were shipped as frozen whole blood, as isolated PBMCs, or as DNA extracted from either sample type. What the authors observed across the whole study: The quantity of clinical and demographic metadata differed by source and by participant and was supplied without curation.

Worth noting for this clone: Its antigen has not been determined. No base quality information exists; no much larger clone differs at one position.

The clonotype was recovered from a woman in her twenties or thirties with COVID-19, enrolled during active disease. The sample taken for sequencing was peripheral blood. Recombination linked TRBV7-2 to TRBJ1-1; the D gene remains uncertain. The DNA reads TGTGCCAGCAGCTCTAGTATGAACACTGAAGCTTTCTTT. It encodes CASSSSMNTEAFF.